The clone carrying this T cell receptor beta chain turned up a few times. Sequencing used immunoSEQ multiplex PCR; TCRdb keeps in-frame clones, though not all of them. The sample lists over 250,000 clones; 86% were seen once. This record comes from a study of blood T cell repertoires in COVID-19. Study as a whole: T cells, B-cell-depleted T cells, or PBMCs supplied cDNA or gDNA.

With 3 bases removed from V and 4 bases from J, the gap between germline ends came to 22 bases. CDR1 and CDR2 from the germline V gene are SGHDT and YYEEEE. CDR3 size: 17 residues. This TCR came from a woman in her sixties or seventies with COVID-19, enrolled during active disease. The sample consisted of peripheral blood. The chain is built from TRBV5-6 and TRBJ1-2; D is possibly TRBD1 (6 bases). Here the CDR3 reads CASSSQGITNSIYGYTF. CDR3 sequence (DNA): TGTGCCAGCAGCTCCCAGGGGATTACAAATTCAATCTATGGCTACACCTTC.